The 12 T cell receptor beta chains presented below share a single source sample, sequenced in a study of beta chain features in type 1 diabetes. Study-level points and caveats: Within each of all four CD4+ subsets, Type 1 diabetes patients had TCRB CDR3s that were moderately but significantly shorter.

The antigens of these receptors remain unknown. Since all of the isolated RNA was reverse transcribed, expressed TCRB transcripts were what got sequenced. Method: immunoSEQ multiplex PCR; TCRdb's copy keeps in-frame clones and lacks some. The table has about 740,000 clones, around an eighth seen once. Sequenced sample: naive CD4+ T cells from blood. The source is a man between 18 and 29 years old with type 1 diabetes.

Only a few counts were recorded for this clone. DNA for the CDR3: TGCGCCAGCAGCACCCGCGCTAACTATGGCTACACCTTC. The encoded protein is CASSTRANYGYTF. The chain carries TRBV5-1 and TRBJ1-2; D unclear. This CDR3 comprises 13 residues. The ends were cut back, 4 bases at V and 0 bases at J, with 7 bases in the middle. Germline V gene sequence: CDR1 SGHRS, CDR2 YFSETQ.

This clone appeared a few times. At the DNA level, this CDR3 is encoded by other sequences in the same sample as well. V gene TRBV5-1 combines with J gene TRBJ2-2, with unresolved D. V was shortened by 0 bases and J by 3 bases, with 3 bases between the two germline ends. CDR1 is SGHRS, CDR2 YFSETQ, per germline. The CDR3 has 13 amino acids. CDR3 region: CASSLGDTGELFF. CDR3 nucleotide sequence: TGCGCCAGCAGCTTGGGTGACACCGGGGAGCTGTTTTTT.

The chain couples TRBV2 to TRBJ1-4; D gene uncertain. This CDR3 is built from 14 residues. V lost 4 bases to trimming and J lost 2 bases, with 8 bases between them. CDR1 is SNHLY and CDR2 is FYNNEI in the germline V gene. This CDR3 reads CASSALGTNEKLFF. The CDR3 bases are TGTGCCAGCAGTGCACTTGGGACTAATGAAAAACTGTTTTTT.

This clone came up a few times. The genes are TRBV18 and TRBJ2-5; D remains unclear. The germline CDR1 and CDR2 sequences are KGHSH and LQKENI. Trimming cost V 3 bases and J 7 bases, with 9 bases left between them. The CDR3 runs to 12 residues. The DNA of the CDR3 is TGTGCCAGCTCACCCCCGACGGGGACCCAGTACTTC. Encoded protein: CASSPPTGTQYF.

The table lists this clone with a few counts. The J gene is TRBJ1-5, the V gene TRBV30, with 10 bases identical to TRBD1. V shed 3 bases and J 5 bases; nucleotides not matched to a gene: 1. CDR1 is GTSNPN, CDR2 SVGIG, per germline (reference sequence). This CDR3 is 13 amino acids long. DNA for the CDR3: TGTGCCTGGAGGGGACAGGGGCATCAGCCCCAGCATTTT. The encoded protein is CAWRGQGHQPQHF.

This chain uses TRBV11-3 with TRBJ1-1, with unresolved D. This CDR3 is built from 15 residues. Trimming removed 1 base at V and 4 bases at J, with 13 bases between. Germline CDR1 SGHNT, CDR2 YENEEA. CDR3 amino acids: CASSLVRGSSTEAFF. The DNA for the CDR3 is TGTGCCAGCAGCTTAGTTCGGGGATCGAGCACTGAAGCTTTCTTT.

This clone was found a few times. This chain uses TRBV2 with TRBJ1-2, with TRBD1 as a possible D gene (6 bases). This CDR3 spans 15 amino acids. From germline, CDR1 is SNHLY and CDR2 FYNNEI. V shed 5 bases and J shed 5 bases, with 18 bases lying between them. As DNA, the CDR3 is TGTGCCAGCAGTACCGATGGGGGCGCCCTTTATGGCTACACCTTC. It codes for CASSTDGGALYGYTF. Using reference TRBV2 and TRBJ1-2 for the parts outside the CDR3, the full variable domain is EPEVTQTPSHQVTQMGQEVILRCVPISNHLYFYWYRQILGQKVEFLVSFYNNEISEKSEIFDDQFSVERPDGSNFTLKIRSTKLEDSAMYFCASSTDGGALYGYTFGSGTRLTVV.

This clone has a handful of counts. The chain recombines TRBV7-9 with TRBJ2-1; D tentatively fits TRBD1 or TRBD2 (5 bases each). The CDR3 is 13 residues long. Germline CDR1 and CDR2: SEHNR and FQNEAQ (reference sequence). Deletions cut 2 bases from V and 15 bases from J, with 17 bases between. This CDR3 reads CASSLNAGTVSFF. CDR3 DNA: TGTGCCAGCAGCTTAAATGCAGGGACCGTGTCGTTCTTC.

This clone was seen only a few times. The chain carries TRBV10-3 and TRBJ2-5, with 7 bases matching TRBD1. The CDR3 runs to 15 residues. Looked up from germline, CDR1 is ENHRY and CDR2 is SYGVKD. V shed 0 bases, J shed 1 base, and the junction held 2 bases outside the gene matches. The CDR3 DNA reads as TGTGCCATCAGTGAGTCGACAGGGCTCCAAGAGACCCAGTACTTC. The encoded protein is CAISESTGLQETQYF.

This rearrangement joins TRBV5-4 to TRBJ2-7; D not certain. With 0 bases removed from V and 1 base from J, the gap between germline ends came to 8 bases. Germline V gene lookup returns CDR1 SGHNT and CDR2 YYREEE (reference sequence). The CDR3 is 14 amino acids. This chain's CDR3 is CASSLAPQSYEQYF. CDR3 DNA sequence: TGTGCCAGCAGCTTGGCCCCTCAATCCTACGAGCAGTACTTC.

V and J are TRBV4-2 and TRBJ1-2, with D possibly matching TRBD1 (5 bases). CDR1 and CDR2 from the germline V gene are LGHNA and YNFKEQ. This CDR3 is built from 14 residues. The germline V and J ends were trimmed by 0 bases and 7 bases, with 12 bases remaining between them. DNA for the CDR3: TGTGCCAGCAGCCAAGAACTGACAGTCTCTGGCTACACCTTC. The encoded protein is CASSQELTVSGYTF.

The chain recombines TRBV2 with TRBJ2-2; 7 bases align to TRBD1. The length of the CDR3 is 15 residues. CDR1 is SNHLY, CDR2 FYNNEI, per germline. The V and J ends lost 5 bases and 3 bases, in that order; junction bases with no gene match: 6. The CDR3 sequence: CASSKTGSYTGELFF. In DNA form, the CDR3 reads TGTGCCAGCAGTAAGACAGGGTCTTACACCGGGGAGCTGTTTTTT.